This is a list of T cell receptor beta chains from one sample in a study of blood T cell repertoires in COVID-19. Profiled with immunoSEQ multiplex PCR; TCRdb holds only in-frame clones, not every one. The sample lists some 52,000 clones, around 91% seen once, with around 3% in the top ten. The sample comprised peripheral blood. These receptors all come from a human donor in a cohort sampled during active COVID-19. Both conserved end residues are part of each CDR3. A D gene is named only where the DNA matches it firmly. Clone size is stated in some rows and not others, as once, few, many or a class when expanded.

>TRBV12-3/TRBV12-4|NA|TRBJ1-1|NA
TGTGCCAGCAGTTTACAGGGGCGGACTGAAGCTTTCTTT
CASSLQGRTEAFF
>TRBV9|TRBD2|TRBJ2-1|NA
TGTGCCAGCAGCGTAGGTTCCCTAGCGGGAGTGTTTGAGCAGTTCTTC
CASSVGSLAGVFEQFF
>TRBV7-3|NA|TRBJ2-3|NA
TGTGCCAGCAGCTTGCTAGTAAGCACAGATACGCAGTATTTT
CASSLLVSTDTQYF
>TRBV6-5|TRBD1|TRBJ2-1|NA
TGTGCCAGCCGGGACAGGGTTGCCAATGAGCAGTTCTTC
CASRDRVANEQFF
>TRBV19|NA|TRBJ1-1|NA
TGTGCCAGTAGTGGACCCGGACAGCTGAACACTGAAGCTTTCTTT
CASSGPGQLNTEAFF
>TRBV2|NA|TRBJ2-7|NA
TGTGCCAGCAGTGAGACTAGGTACGAGCAGTACTTC
CASSETRYEQYF
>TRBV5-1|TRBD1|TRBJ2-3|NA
TGCGCCAGCAGCTTGGCACCAGGGGGCGCAGATACGCAGTATTTT
CASSLAPGGADTQYF
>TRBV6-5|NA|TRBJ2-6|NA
TGTGCCAGCGGGCCCCAATCGTCTGGGGCCAACGTCCTGACTTTC
CASGPQSSGANVLTF
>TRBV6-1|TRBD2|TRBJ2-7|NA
TGTGCCAGCAGTGAACTGCTAGCGGGAGGGCGGGAGCAGTACTTC
CASSELLAGGREQYF
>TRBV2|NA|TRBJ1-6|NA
TGTGCCAGCAGTTACAGGGAAAATTCACCCCTCCACTTT
CASSYRENSPLHF
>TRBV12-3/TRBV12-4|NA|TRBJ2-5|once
TGTGCCAGCAGTTTACGGGGGGCGGAGACCCAGTACTTC
CASSLRGAETQYF
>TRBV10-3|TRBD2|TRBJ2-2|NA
TGTGCCATCGGGGGGGAACAGCACACCGGGGAGCTGTTTTTT
CAIGGEQHTGELFF
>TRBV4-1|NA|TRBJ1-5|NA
TGCGCCAGCAGCCAGAGCAGGGAGGTGGCGGATCAGCCCCAGCATTTT
CASSQSREVADQPQHF
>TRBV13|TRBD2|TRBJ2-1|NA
TGTGCCAGCAGCTTGACTAGCGATACATACAATGAGCAGTTCTTC
CASSLTSDTYNEQFF
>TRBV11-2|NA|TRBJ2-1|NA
TGTGCCAGCAGCCGTAGGGGCGGTTCCTACAATGAGCAGTTCTTC
CASSRRGGSYNEQFF
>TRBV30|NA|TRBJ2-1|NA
TGTGCCTGGAGTGTACTGGCGGTAAAATACAATGAGCAGTTCTTC
CAWSVLAVKYNEQFF
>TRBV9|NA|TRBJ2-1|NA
TGTGCCAGCAGCGTAGCTGGAGGTAACAATGAGCAGTTCTTC
CASSVAGGNNEQFF
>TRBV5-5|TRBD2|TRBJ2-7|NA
TGTGCCAGCAGCTTAGGGACTAGCAGCTACGAGCAGTACTTC
CASSLGTSSYEQYF
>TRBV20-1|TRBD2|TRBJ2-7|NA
TGCAGTGCTCGTGGGACTAGCGCTTCCTACGAGCAGTACTTC
CSARGTSASYEQYF
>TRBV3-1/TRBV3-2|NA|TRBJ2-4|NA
TGTGCCAGCAGCCGACCGGGACTAAACATTCAGTACTTC
CASSRPGLNIQYF
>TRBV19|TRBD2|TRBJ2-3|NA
TGTGCCAGTAGTATGGAGGGGACTAGCGGGCTAGGAACAGATACGCAGTATTTT
CASSMEGTSGLGTDTQYF
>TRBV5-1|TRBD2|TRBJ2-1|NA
TGCGCCAGCAGCTTACCTAGCGGGATGGGCGATGAGCAGTTCTTC
CASSLPSGMGDEQFF
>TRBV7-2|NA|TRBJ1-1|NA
TGTGCCAGCAGCGAAAAGGGGGTGAACACTGAAGCTTTCTTT
CASSEKGVNTEAFF
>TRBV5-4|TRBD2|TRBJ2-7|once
TGTGCCAGCAGCTCCCCGGCTAGCGGAAAGGGGGAGCAGTACTTC
CASSSPASGKGEQYF
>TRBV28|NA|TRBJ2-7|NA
TGTGCCAGCAGTTTTACCGCAGGCCAGCAGTACTTC
CASSFTAGQQYF
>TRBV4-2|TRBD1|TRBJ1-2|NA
TGTGCCAGCAGCCAAGACTGGACAGGGAACTATGGCTACACCTTC
CASSQDWTGNYGYTF
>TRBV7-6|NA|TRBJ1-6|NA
TGTGCCAGCAGCTTACGAGACAGCAATTCACCCCTCCACTTT
CASSLRDSNSPLHF
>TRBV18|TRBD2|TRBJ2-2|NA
TGTGCCAGCTCACAACTGACGCCTAGCGGGAGCGGAGGCACCGGGGAGCTGTTTTTT
CASSQLTPSGSGGTGELFF
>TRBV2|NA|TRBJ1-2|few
TGTGCCAGCAGTGAGACCGGGAACTATGGCTACACCTTC
CASSETGNYGYTF
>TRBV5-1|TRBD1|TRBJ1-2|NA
TGCGCCAGCAGCTTCGGTTCGGCAGGGGGCCCCTATGGCTACACCTTC
CASSFGSAGGPYGYTF
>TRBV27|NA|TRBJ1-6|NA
TGTGCCAGCGGCGGGAGGGCACCCTATTCACCCCTCCACTTT
CASGGRAPYSPLHF
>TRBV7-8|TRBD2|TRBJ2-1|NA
TGTGCCAGCAGCCCTTCCGCGGGACTAGCGGGAGTAGTGAATGAGCAGTTCTTC
CASSPSAGLAGVVNEQFF
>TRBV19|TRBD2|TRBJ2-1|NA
TGTGCCAGTAGTCTGCGACTAGCGGGAGCTTACAATGAGCAGTTCTTC
CASSLRLAGAYNEQFF
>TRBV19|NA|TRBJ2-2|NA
TGTGCCAGTAGTATAGAAGCGGCCACCGGGGAGCTGTTTTTT
CASSIEAATGELFF
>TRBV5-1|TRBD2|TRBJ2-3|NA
TGCGCCAGCAGCTCCCTTGGCGGGGGGCAGGCAGATACGCAGTATTTT
CASSSLGGGQADTQYF
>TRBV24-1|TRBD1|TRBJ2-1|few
TGTGCCACCAGTGATTTCAGGGGGCTACACAATGAGCAGTTCTTC
CATSDFRGLHNEQFF
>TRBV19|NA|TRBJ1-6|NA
TGTGCCAGTAGCCTGAGTGGGGGGGATTCACCCCTCCACTTT
CASSLSGGDSPLHF
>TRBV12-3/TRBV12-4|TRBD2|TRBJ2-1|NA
TGTGCCAGCAGGTTGCGGGAGGGCAATGAGCAGTTCTTC
CASRLREGNEQFF
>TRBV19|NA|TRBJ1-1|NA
TGTGCCAGTAAACCCCCAGGGCTAATGAACACTGAAGCTTTCTTT
CASKPPGLMNTEAFF
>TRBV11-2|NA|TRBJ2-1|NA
TGTGCCAGCAGCTTAGATAAGGGAGGCTACAATGAGCAGTTCTTC
CASSLDKGGYNEQFF
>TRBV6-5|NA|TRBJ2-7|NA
TGTGCCAGCAGTTTCCGACAGAAATCCTACGAGCAGTACTTC
CASSFRQKSYEQYF
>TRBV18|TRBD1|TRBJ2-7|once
TGTGCCAGCTCACGTACAGGGGCCTACGAGCAGTACTTC
CASSRTGAYEQYF
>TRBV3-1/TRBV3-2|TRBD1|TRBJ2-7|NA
TGTGCCAGCAGCCAAGAAACAGGGGGCTCCTACGAGCAGTACTTC
CASSQETGGSYEQYF
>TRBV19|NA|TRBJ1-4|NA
TGTGCCAGTAGTATGGGCCAGTTTGGTGAAAAACTGTTTTTT
CASSMGQFGEKLFF
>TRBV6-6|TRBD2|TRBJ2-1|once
TGTGCCAGCAGTTACTCTAGCGGGGTTGATGAGCAGTTCTTC
CASSYSSGVDEQFF
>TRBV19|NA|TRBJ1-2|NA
TGTGCCAGTAGTACTAATTCGGGGTTCGGAGGCTACACCTTC
CASSTNSGFGGYTF